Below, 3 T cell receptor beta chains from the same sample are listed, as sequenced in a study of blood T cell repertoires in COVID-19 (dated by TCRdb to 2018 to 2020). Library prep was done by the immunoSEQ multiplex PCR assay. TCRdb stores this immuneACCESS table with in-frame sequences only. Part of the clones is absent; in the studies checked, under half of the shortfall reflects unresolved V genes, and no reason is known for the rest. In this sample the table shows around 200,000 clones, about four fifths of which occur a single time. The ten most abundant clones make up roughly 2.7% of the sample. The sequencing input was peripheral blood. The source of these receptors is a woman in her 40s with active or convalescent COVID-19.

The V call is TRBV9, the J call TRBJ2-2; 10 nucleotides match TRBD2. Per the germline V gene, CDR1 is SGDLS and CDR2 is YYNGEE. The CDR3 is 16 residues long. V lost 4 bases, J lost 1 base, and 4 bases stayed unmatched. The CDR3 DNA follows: TGTGCCAGCAGCCCTATAGCGGGGGGGAACACCGGGGAGCTGTTTTTT. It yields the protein CASSPIAGGNTGELFF.

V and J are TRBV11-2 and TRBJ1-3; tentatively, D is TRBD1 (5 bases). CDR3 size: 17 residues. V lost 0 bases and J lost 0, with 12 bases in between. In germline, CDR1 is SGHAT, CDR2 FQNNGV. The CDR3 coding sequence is TGTGCCAGCAGCTTAGATGCAGGGCCCTTCTCTGGAAACACCATATATTTT. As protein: CASSLDAGPFSGNTIYF.

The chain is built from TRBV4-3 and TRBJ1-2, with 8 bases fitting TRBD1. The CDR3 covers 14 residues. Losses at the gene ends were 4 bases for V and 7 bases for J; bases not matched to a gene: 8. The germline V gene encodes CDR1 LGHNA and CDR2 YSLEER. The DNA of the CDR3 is TGCGCCAGCAGCCGGGACCAGGGGGCAGTTGGCTACACCTTC. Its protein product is CASSRDQGAVGYTF.